A single sample is the source of the 10 T cell receptor beta chains below, sequenced in a study of identical twins. Via MiXCR, TCRdb re-called the 5' RACE reads, giving one row per CDR3 protein. The sample records 500,000 to 600,000 distinct CDR3 sequences, roughly 21% being singletons. Separately, the same data were catalogued under a study of T cells expressing NK-cell markers.

The source material was CD4+ T cells sorted from blood. The receptors originated from a woman in her late teens or twenties in good health.

In this sample, this clonotype turned up a few times. DNA of the CDR3: TGTGCCAGCAGCTCTAGGACTAGCGGGACAGCTGAGCAGTTCTTC. Translation: CASSSRTSGTAEQFF. This chain joins TRBV7-2 and TRBJ2-1; 12 bases agree with TRBD2. The CDR3 runs to 15 residues. CDR1 and CDR2 (germline): SGHTA, FQGNSA. V shed 4 bases and J 9 bases; nucleotides not matched to a gene: 7.

This clonotype was seen a few times. This chain connects TRBV5-5 to TRBJ1-1, with TRBD1 as a possible D gene (5 bases). This CDR3 comprises 14 residues. V gave up 4 bases and J gave up 3 bases, with 13 bases separating them. The germline gives CDR1 SGHKS, CDR2 YYEKEE (reference sequence). This CDR3 is CASSRGGYDTEAFF. CDR3 coding DNA: TGTGCCAGCAGCCGGGGGGGGTACGACACTGAAGCTTTCTTT.

The J gene is TRBJ2-7, the V gene TRBV20-1; D is perhaps TRBD1 or TRBD2 (6 bases each). V lost 7 bases, J lost 0 bases, and 13 bases lay in between. The CDR3 has 13 amino acids. CDR1 is DFQATT and CDR2 is SNEGSKA in the germline V gene (reference sequence). The CDR3 here is CSVTGAYSYEQYF. The CDR3 region has the DNA TGCAGTGTTACGGGGGCCTACTCCTACGAGCAGTACTTC.

This clonotype was found a few times. The rearrangement links TRBV20-1 to TRBJ1-4, with TRBD1 matching over 7 bases. This CDR3 has 13 residues. Germline CDR1 is DFQATT and CDR2 is SNEGSKA (reference sequence). With V trimmed by 2 bases and J by 7 bases, 4 bases remained unmatched. The DNA of the CDR3 is TGCAGTGCTAGAAGCCAGGGGGGTGAAAAACTGTTTTTT. Residues: CSARSQGGEKLFF.

The genes are TRBV5-1 and TRBJ2-3; D unclear. V was cut by 0 bases and J by 6 bases, with 11 bases left in between. This CDR3 has 14 amino acids. The germline V gene has CDR1 SGHRS and CDR2 YFSETQ. DNA for the CDR3: TGCGCCAGCAGCTTGGACCGGTATCCCGATACGCAGTATTTT. It encodes CASSLDRYPDTQYF.

The chain recombines TRBV6-6 with TRBJ2-1, with D possibly being TRBD1 (5 bases). There are 12 residues in the CDR3. Trimming shortened V by 5 bases and J by 8 bases, and 10 bases separated the two germline ends. Germline assignment: CDR1 MNHNY and CDR2 SVGAGI (reference sequence). The CDR3 loop is CASSAGWHEQFF. Written as DNA, the CDR3 is TGTGCCAGCAGTGCAGGGTGGCATGAGCAGTTCTTC.

The chain joins TRBV5-1 to TRBJ1-4; TRBD1 is a possible D gene (5 bases). Looked up from germline, CDR1 is SGHRS and CDR2 is YFSETQ. This CDR3 spans 14 amino acids. Trimming removed 0 bases from V and 8 bases from J, with 11 bases in between. The CDR3 protein is CASSLGRVGEKLFF. The CDR3 DNA reads TGCGCCAGCAGCTTGGGCAGGGTCGGCGAAAAACTGTTTTTT.

V and J are TRBV6-1 and TRBJ2-1, with TRBD1 matching 10 bases. The CDR3 sequence is 15 residues long. CDR1 is MNHNS, CDR2 SASEGT, per germline. Trimming cost V 5 bases and J 7 bases; bases outside gene matches: 8. In nucleotides, the CDR3 is TGTGCCAGCAGTCAACCGGGACAGGGGTTGAATGAGCAGTTCTTC. Translation gives CASSQPGQGLNEQFF.

This sequence joins TRBV12-3 or TRBV12-4 and TRBJ2-7, with D perhaps TRBD1 (5 bases). Trimming took 5 bases from V and 1 from J, leaving 9 bases between them. This CDR3 contains 13 residues. The CDR3 nucleotides read TGTGCCAGCAGTACAAGACAGTCCTACGAGCAGTACTTC. As protein: CASSTRQSYEQYF.

The chain has TRBV7-9 and TRBJ2-7; 7 bases align to TRBD1. The CDR3 is 16 amino acids. V lost 5 bases, J lost 1 base, and 11 bases stayed unmatched. Germline V gene lookup returns CDR1 SEHNR and CDR2 FQNEAQ (reference sequence). In DNA, the CDR3 is TGTGCCAGCAGCCCAATTCCGGGACAGACTTCCTACGAGCAGTACTTC. Translation gives CASSPIPGQTSYEQYF.